The T cell receptor beta chain described here comes from a study of T cells in localized non-small cell lung cancer. Whole-study results and caveats: Compared with tumor, uninvolved adjacent lung displayed greater T cell clonality, ranking highest overall. It remains possible that heterogeneity exists, since only one tumor region was sequenced. Out of the top 100 tumor clones, a median approximately 57 were seen in adjacent lung.

Concerning this clone itself: Its antigen is currently unknown.

This table comes from immunoSEQ multiplex PCR, and its TCRdb copy is limited to in-frame clones, with some not included. The sample gives over 1,500 clones, over 20% of which show up once; around 22% is in the top ten. The germline gives CDR1 SGHRS, CDR2 YFSETQ. V dropped 0 bases and J dropped 8 bases, with 17 bases sitting between them. This CDR3 is built from 15 residues. Adjacent lung, free of atypia, was sampled at least 2 cm from the tumor margin. The V and J genes are TRBV5-1 and TRBJ1-1; D is unclear. This TCR was recovered from a man aged 35 to 69 with stage III lung adenocarcinoma. Sequences were derived from normal lung tissue next to the tumor, sampled before any cancer treatment. CDR3 sequence: CASSLGAASFPEAFF. CDR3 sequence (DNA): TGCGCCAGCAGCTTGGGGGCAGCGTCTTTTCCCGAAGCTTTCTTT.